Reported below is one T cell receptor beta chain. Its cognate antigen is unknown. The authors ran a second PCR of about 6 to 11 cycles using a sample-barcoded 5' primer and a J-beta primer mix. CDR3-containing paired-end reads numbering at least 2.5 million came from each sample. TCRdb itself ran the 5' RACE reads through MiXCR, one entry per CDR3 protein. The table has 1.5 million to 2 million distinct CDR3 sequences, roughly 52% seen once. This record comes from a study of blood T cells in healthy people across ages. Findings and caveats of the study: Higher diversity, along with more naive CD4+ cells, distinguished long-lived donors from aged donors.

The germline V gene encodes CDR1 SGHTA and CDR2 FQGNSA. The CDR3 extends over 15 amino acids. V was shortened by 5 bases and J by 6 bases, with 19 bases between the two germline ends. This rearrangement joins TRBV7-2 to TRBJ1-2; D remains unclear. The specimen sequenced was blood. The TCR sequence derives from a middle-aged woman in good health. The CDR3 sequence: CASSPRSLLLHGYTF. The CDR3 DNA is TGTGCCAGCAGCCCCCGATCCCTTCTCTTACATGGCTACACCTTC.